The T cell receptor beta chain under discussion was sequenced for a study of regulatory T cells in long-lasting Graves disease (dated by TCRdb to the early 2020s). Context from the whole study: Antithyroid drugs had been taken for less than 3 months by newly diagnosed Graves' disease patients. Patients with persistent Graves' disease were compared with patients with newly diagnosed Graves' disease using TCR sequencing and RNA sequencing of peripheral blood. The study was registered as a clinical trial and conducted in China. A total of about 33 samples underwent TCR sequencing, from 13 patients with persistent Graves' disease and 20 or so patients with newly diagnosed Graves' disease. Study-wide conclusions, independent of this receptor: Persistent disease showed preferential use of TRBV28, TRBJ1-2 and TRBJ2-5, whereas newly diagnosed disease favored TRBV20-1 and TRBJ2-1. The authors acknowledged the small sample size as a limitation that may reduce accuracy. Only peripheral blood was studied, because thyroid tissue, the primary lesion, was inaccessible. Persistent Graves' disease patients showed lower TCR Shannon entropy and fewer highly expanded clones than newly diagnosed patients, suggesting clonal expansion. Only the TCR beta chain was sequenced and analyzed. Patients with persistent disease shared more public clonotypes (under 3,000) than newly diagnosed patients did (roughly 970).

The V and J ends are trimmed by 0 bases and 9 bases, leaving 12 bases between them. From a lookup of the germline V gene, CDR1 and CDR2 are LGHNA and YSLEER. The CDR3, from cysteine to phenylalanine, totals 15 residues. This entry keeps only the CDR3 DNA: 45 bases, framed from base 1. This specimen's time point label, per the study, means: newly diagnosed GD, antithyroid drugs for less than 3 months. For both TCR sequencing and RNA sequencing, RNA was extracted from PBMCs in TRIzol. The diagnosis of Graves' disease was made according to American Thyroid Association guidelines. Patients for the study were recruited at an endocrinology department in Xi'an, China. Each patient gave 8.5 to 9.5 milliliters of peripheral blood, collected in an EDTA anticoagulant tube. PBMCs were isolated by Ficoll Paque Plus density gradient separation without further T cell sorting. An Agilent 2100 Bioanalyzer and agarose gel were used to check RNA quality, while a NanoDrop 2000 measured RNA concentration.

Libraries were made using multiplex PCR. The instrument was an Illumina HiSeq 4000. To build TCR beta libraries, CDR3 regions were amplified by Arm-PCR using iRepertoire HTBI primers. Gel purification was performed on PCR products prior to sequencing. The paper's processing steps were these. A total of fewer than 70 TRBV and approximately 13 TRBJ segments were identified across samples and were used for gene usage analysis of CDR3 amino acid clonotypes. Filtered high-quality paired reads were merged into contigs using COPE and FqMerger. BLAST was used to align contigs to the IMGT TRBV, TRBD and TRBJ reference genes, and CDR3 was defined following IMGT. Any clonotype with a frequency above 0.1% was classified as a highly expanded clone. Repertoire diversity was measured by Shannon entropy, and V-J evenness by the Gini coefficient. A clonotype was considered public if more than one individual shared it. The raw public data were reprocessed by TCRdb itself: fastp quality trimming at Q25, MiXCR clonotype calling, in-frame beta chains only. CDR3 protein sequences are deduplicated, and each keeps its most common genes and DNA. The V and J calls were not made by the authors but by TCRdb's processing. Counted in this sample were about 380,000 distinct CDR3 sequences; 15% to 18% of them appeared once. The ten largest account for about 24% of the sample.

This clonotype has ten or more counts. The specificity of this receptor is unknown. No qualities accompany the bases; no much larger clone lies one base away. This TCR derives from a female donor with Graves disease. Source: peripheral blood mononuclear cells (PBMCs), taken at new diagnosis, from a patient treated with antithyroid drugs. Rearrangement joined TRBV4-3 to TRBJ1-6, with an unclear D gene assignment. The DNA sequence is as follows: TGCGCCAGCAGCCAAGATCGGATGGGAAGTTCACCCCTCCACTTT. It translates to CASSQDRMGSSPLHF.